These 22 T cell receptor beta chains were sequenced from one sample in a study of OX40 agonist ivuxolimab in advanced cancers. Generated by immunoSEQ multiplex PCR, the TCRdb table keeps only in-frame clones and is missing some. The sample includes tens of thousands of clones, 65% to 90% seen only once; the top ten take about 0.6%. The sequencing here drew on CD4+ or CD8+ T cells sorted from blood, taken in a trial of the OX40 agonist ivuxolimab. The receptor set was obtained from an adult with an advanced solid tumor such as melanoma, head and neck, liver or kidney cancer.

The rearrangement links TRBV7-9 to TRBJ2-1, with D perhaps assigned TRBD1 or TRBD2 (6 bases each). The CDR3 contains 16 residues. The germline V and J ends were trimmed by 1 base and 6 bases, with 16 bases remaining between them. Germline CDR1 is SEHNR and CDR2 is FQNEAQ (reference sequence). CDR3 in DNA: TGTGCCAGCAGCTTAGTCCCCGGGGGCGACTCCAATGAGCAGTTCTTC. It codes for CASSLVPGGDSNEQFF.

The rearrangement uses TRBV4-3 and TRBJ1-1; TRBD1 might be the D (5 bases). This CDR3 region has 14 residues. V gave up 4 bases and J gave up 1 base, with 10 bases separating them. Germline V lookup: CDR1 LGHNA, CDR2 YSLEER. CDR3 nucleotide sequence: TGCGCCAGCAGCCGAGGGGATGGGAACACTGAAGCTTTCTTT. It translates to CASSRGDGNTEAFF.

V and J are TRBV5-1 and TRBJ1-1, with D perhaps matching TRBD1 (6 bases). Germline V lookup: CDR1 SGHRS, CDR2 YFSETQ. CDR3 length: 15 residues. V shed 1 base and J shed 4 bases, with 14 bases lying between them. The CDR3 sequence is CASSLLQGGSTEAFF. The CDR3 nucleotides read TGCGCCAGCAGCTTGTTACAGGGTGGGAGCACTGAAGCTTTCTTT.

As DNA, the CDR3 is TGTGCCAGCAGCTTAGTTAAGGGGAGCGGGGCTGGAAACACCATATATTTT. Translated, it gives CASSLVKGSGAGNTIYF. The genes are TRBV7-2 and TRBJ1-3; perhaps TRBD1 as D (5 bases). This CDR3 is 17 amino acids long. From germline, CDR1 is SGHTA and CDR2 FQGNSA. The V gene lost 1 base and the J gene lost 2 bases, with 15 bases spanning the gap. The whole variable domain, filled in from reference TRBV7-2 and TRBJ1-3, reads GAGVSQSPSNKVTEKGKDVELRCDPISGHTALYWYRQSLGQGLEFLIYFQGNSAPDKSGLPSDRFSAERTGGSVSTLTIQRTQQEDSAVYLCASSLVKGSGAGNTIYFGEGSWLTVV.

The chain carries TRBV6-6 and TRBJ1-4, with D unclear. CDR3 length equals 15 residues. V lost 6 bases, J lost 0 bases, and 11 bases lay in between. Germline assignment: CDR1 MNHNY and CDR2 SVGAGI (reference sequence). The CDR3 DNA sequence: TGTGCCAGCAGATTCCCAGGTGCAACTAATGAAAAACTGTTTTTT. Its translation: CASRFPGATNEKLFF.

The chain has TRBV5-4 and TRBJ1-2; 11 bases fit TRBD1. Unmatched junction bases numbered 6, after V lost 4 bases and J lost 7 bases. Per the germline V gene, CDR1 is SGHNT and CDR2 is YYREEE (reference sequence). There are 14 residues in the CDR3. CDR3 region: CASSHPDRGPGYTF. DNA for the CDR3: TGTGCCAGCAGCCATCCGGACAGGGGGCCTGGCTACACCTTC.

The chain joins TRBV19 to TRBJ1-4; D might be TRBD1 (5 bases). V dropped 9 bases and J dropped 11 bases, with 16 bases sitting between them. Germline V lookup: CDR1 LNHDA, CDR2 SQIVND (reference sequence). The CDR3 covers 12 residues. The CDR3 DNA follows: TGTGCCAGCGAATCAACGGGGGGGAAACTGTTTTTT. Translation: CASESTGGKLFF.

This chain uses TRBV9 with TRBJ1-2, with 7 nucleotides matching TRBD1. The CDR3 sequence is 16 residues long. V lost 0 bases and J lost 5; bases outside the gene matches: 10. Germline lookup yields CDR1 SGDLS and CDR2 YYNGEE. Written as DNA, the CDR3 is TGTGCCAGCAGCGTAGTCCCCTTCGGGACAGCATATGGCTACACCTTC. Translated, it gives CASSVVPFGTAYGYTF.

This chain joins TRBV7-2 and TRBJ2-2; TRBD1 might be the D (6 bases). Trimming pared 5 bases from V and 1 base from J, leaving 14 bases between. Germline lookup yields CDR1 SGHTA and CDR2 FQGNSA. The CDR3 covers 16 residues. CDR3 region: CASSPQGQLNTGELFF. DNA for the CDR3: TGTGCCAGCAGCCCACAGGGCCAGCTGAACACCGGGGAGCTGTTTTTT.

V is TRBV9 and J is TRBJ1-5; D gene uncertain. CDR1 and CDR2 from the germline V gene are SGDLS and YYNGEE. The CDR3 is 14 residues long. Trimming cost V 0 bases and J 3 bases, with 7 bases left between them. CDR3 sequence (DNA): TGTGCCAGCAGCGTAGGCACAGACAATCAGCCCCAGCATTTT. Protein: CASSVGTDNQPQHF.

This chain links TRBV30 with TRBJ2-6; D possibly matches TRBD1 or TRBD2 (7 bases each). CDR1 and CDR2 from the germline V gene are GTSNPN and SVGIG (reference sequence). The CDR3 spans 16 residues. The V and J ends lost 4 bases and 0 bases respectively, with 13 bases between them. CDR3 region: CAWTRGRDSGANVLTF. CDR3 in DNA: TGTGCCTGGACCAGGGGGAGGGACTCTGGGGCCAACGTCCTGACTTTC.

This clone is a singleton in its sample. The CDR3 here is CASSLESNQPQHF. The CDR3 DNA follows: TGTGCCAGCAGCTTGGAGAGCAATCAGCCCCAGCATTTT. The chain has TRBV7-2 and TRBJ1-5; no clear D. This CDR3 is built from 13 residues. Per germline, CDR1 SGHTA and CDR2 FQGNSA. Trimming removed 3 bases from V and 1 base from J, with 4 bases in between.

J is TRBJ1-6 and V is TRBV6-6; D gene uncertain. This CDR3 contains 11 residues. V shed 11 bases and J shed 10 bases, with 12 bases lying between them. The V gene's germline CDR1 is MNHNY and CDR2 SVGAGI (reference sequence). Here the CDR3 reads CAGGIGSPLHF. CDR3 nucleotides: TGTGCCGGAGGCATAGGGTCACCCCTCCACTTT.

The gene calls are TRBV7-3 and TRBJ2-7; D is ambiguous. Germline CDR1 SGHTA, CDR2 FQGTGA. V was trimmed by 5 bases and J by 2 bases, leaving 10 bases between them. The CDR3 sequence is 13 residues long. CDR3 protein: CASSDGGAYEQYF. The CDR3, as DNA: TGTGCCAGCAGCGACGGTGGGGCCTACGAGCAGTACTTC.

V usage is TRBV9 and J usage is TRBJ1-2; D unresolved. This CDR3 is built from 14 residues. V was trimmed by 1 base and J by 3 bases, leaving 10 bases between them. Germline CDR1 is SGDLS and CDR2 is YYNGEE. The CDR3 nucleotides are TGTGCCAGCAGCGTACATCCAAGCGACTATGGCTACACCTTC. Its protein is CASSVHPSDYGYTF.

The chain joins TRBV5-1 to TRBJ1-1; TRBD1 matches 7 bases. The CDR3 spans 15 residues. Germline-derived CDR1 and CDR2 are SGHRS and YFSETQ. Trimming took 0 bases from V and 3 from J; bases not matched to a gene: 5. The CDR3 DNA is TGCGCCAGCAGCTTGGTAGACAGGGTGGACACTGAAGCTTTCTTT. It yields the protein CASSLVDRVDTEAFF.

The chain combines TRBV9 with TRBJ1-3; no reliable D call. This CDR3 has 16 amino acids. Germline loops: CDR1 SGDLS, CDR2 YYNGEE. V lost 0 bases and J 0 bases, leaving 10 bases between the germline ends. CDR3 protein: CASSVGPGHSGNTIYF. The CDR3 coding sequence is TGTGCCAGCAGCGTAGGCCCGGGTCACTCTGGAAACACCATATATTTT.

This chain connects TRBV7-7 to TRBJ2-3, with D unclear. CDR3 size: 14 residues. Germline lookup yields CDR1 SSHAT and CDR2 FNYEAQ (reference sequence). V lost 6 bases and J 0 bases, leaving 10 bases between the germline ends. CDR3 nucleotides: TGTGCCAGCAGTCGCTTGAGTAGCACAGATACGCAGTATTTT. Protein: CASSRLSSTDTQYF.

The CDR3 region is CASSGLTGDGKNIQYF. The DNA of the CDR3 is TGCGCCAGCAGCGGATTGACAGGGGACGGCAAAAACATTCAGTACTTC. The rearrangement joins TRBV5-1 to TRBJ2-4; TRBD1 aligns across 8 bases. Germline CDR1 and CDR2: SGHRS and YFSETQ. This CDR3 is built from 16 residues. Losses at the gene ends were 4 bases for V and 3 bases for J; bases not matched to a gene: 9. The entire variable domain, with the rest obtained from reference TRBV5-1 and TRBJ2-4, is as follows: KAGVTQTPRYLIKTRGQQVTLSCSPISGHRSVSWYQQTPGQGLQFLFEYFSETQRNKGNFPGRFSGRQFSNSRSEMNVSTLELGDSALYLCASSGLTGDGKNIQYFGAGTRLSVL.

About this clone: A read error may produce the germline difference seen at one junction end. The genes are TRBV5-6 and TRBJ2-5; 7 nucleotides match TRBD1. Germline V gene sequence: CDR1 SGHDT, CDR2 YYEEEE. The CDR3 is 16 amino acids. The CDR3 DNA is TGTGCCAGCAGCTTGAAGGCGGCAGGGGGTCAAGGGACCCAGTACTTC. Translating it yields CASSLKAAGGQGTQYF.

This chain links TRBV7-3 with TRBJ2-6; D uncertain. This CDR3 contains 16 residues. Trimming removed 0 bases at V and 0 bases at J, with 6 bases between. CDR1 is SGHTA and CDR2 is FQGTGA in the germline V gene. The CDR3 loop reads CASSLTPDSGANVLTF. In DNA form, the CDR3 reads TGTGCCAGCAGCTTAACTCCGGACTCTGGGGCCAACGTCCTGACTTTC.

CDR3 region: CASSTEQGAANEQFF. The CDR3, as DNA: TGCGCCAGCAGCACCGAACAGGGGGCGGCGAATGAGCAGTTCTTC. The chain is built from TRBV5-1 and TRBJ2-1, with 9 nucleotides matching TRBD1. Germline loops: CDR1 SGHRS, CDR2 YFSETQ. The junction had 9 bases not matched to a gene; V was cut back by 4 bases and J by 7 bases. This CDR3 is 15 amino acids long.